These 17 T cell receptor beta chains were sequenced from one sample in a study of shared clonotypes between healthy human individuals. The data were produced by immunoSEQ multiplex PCR, yet TCRdb's version contains in-frame clones alone and is incomplete. This table holds millions of clones, approximately 92% found once. Sequenced material: naive CD4+ T cells sorted from blood. Subset: CD45RA+ positively selected. These receptors were collected from a man aged 18-30 years in good health.

This CDR3 reads CASSLGQPMNTGELFF. The CDR3 nucleotides are TGTGCCAGCAGCCTTGGACAGCCTATGAACACCGGGGAGCTGTTTTTT. This sequence joins TRBV7-3 and TRBJ2-2, with D possibly being TRBD1 (6 bases). Between the trimmed V and J ends, which lost 5 bases and 1 base, there was a span of 14 bases. CDR1 and CDR2 (germline): SGHTA, FQGTGA. The CDR3 totals 16 residues.

Only a few counts were recorded for this clone. This rearrangement joins TRBV5-4 to TRBJ1-6, with D hard to call. CDR3 length: 14 residues. V gave up 6 bases and J gave up 13 bases, with 20 bases separating them. Per the germline V gene, CDR1 is SGHNT and CDR2 is YYREEE (reference sequence). CDR3 DNA sequence: TGTGCCAGCACCCTCTCCCCGACCTTAGCCCCCCTCCACTTT. Translation gives CASTLSPTLAPLHF.

This clone was detected only once. V usage is TRBV2 and J usage is TRBJ2-2, with TRBD1 identical over 10 bases. Germline V CDR1 and CDR2: SNHLY, FYNNEI. The CDR3 contains 15 residues. J was trimmed by 6 bases and V by 6 bases; bases with no gene match: 7. CDR3 sequence (DNA): TGTGCCAGCAGGCGACAGGGGGCGCAAGCCGGGGAGCTGTTTTTT. Its protein is CASRRQGAQAGELFF.

The CDR3 loop is CASSPSSGRRTEAFF. The CDR3 nucleotides read TGTGCCAGCAGTCCTTCGTCCGGGCGCCGCACTGAAGCTTTCTTT. This chain uses TRBV11-2 with TRBJ1-1; D is undetermined. Germline loops: CDR1 SGHAT, CDR2 FQNNGV. V was pared by 6 bases and J by 4 bases, with 18 bases between. The CDR3 runs 15 residues.

The chain employs TRBV11-2 and TRBJ2-7; 8 positions agree with TRBD2. CDR1 is SGHAT and CDR2 is FQNNGV in the germline V gene. J was trimmed by 0 bases and V by 2 bases; bases with no gene match: 3. The CDR3 totals 15 residues. The CDR3 spells CASSLRTSSSYEQYF. CDR3 coding DNA: TGTGCCAGCAGCTTAAGGACTAGCAGCTCCTACGAGCAGTACTTC.

The V gene is TRBV19, the J gene TRBJ2-1; no firm D call. The length of the CDR3 is 14 residues. V lost 8 bases to trimming and J lost 4 bases, with 15 bases between them. Per germline, CDR1 LNHDA and CDR2 SQIVND (reference sequence). In DNA form, the CDR3 reads TGTGCCAGTGGAATGGCGGAGTCTTACAATGAGCAGTTCTTC. It specifies CASGMAESYNEQFF.

In regard to this clone: The same CDR3 arises from other DNA sequences in this sample as well. CDR3 nucleotides: TGCGCCAGCAGCTTGGGGCTTGAGGTGGATACGCAGTATTTT. Protein sequence: CASSLGLEVDTQYF. J is TRBJ2-3 and V is TRBV5-1; no definite D call. From germline, CDR1 is SGHRS and CDR2 YFSETQ. This CDR3 spans 14 amino acids. V lost 0 bases and J lost 6, with 11 bases in between. Supplemented by reference TRBV5-1 and TRBJ2-3, the full variable domain reads KAGVTQTPRYLIKTRGQQVTLSCSPISGHRSVSWYQQTPGQGLQFLFEYFSETQRNKGNFPGRFSGRQFSNSRSEMNVSTLELGDSALYLCASSLGLEVDTQYFGPGTRLTVL.

Here the CDR3 DNA reads TGTGCCATCAGTGAGGGGCAGGGGGTGAACACTGAAGCTTTCTTT. Translated: CAISEGQGVNTEAFF. V and J are TRBV10-3 and TRBJ1-1; 7 nucleotides match TRBD1. CDR3 length: 15 residues. Germline trimming cut 2 bases from V and 0 bases from J; bases unmatched to any gene: 3. In germline, CDR1 is ENHRY, CDR2 SYGVKD.

V usage is TRBV5-1 and J usage is TRBJ2-7, with 11 bases lining up with TRBD2. The CDR3 has 16 amino acids. The germline gives CDR1 SGHRS, CDR2 YFSETQ. V gave up 0 bases and J gave up 3 bases; unmatched junction bases: 5. CDR3 in amino acids: CASSLAGTSGSYEQYF. In nucleotides, the CDR3 is TGCGCCAGCAGCTTGGCAGGAACTAGCGGGAGCTACGAGCAGTACTTC.

The chain couples TRBV19 to TRBJ2-2; 8 nucleotides align to TRBD2. V was clipped by 3 bases and J by 2 bases; unmatched bases: 17. Germline V gives CDR1 LNHDA, CDR2 SQIVND (reference sequence). There are 20 residues in the CDR3. CDR3 sequence: CASSMRGYRAGVKNTGELFF. The CDR3, as DNA: TGTGCCAGTAGTATGAGGGGGTATCGAGCGGGAGTCAAAAACACCGGGGAGCTGTTTTTT.

V gene TRBV5-5 combines with J gene TRBJ2-5, with D possibly TRBD2 on 5 matching bases. The V gene's germline CDR1 is SGHKS and CDR2 YYEKEE (reference sequence). Trimming stripped 5 bases from V and 2 bases from J, with 16 bases between. CDR3 length: 15 amino acids. CDR3 residues: CASSQDWVEQETQYF. The CDR3 DNA is TGTGCCAGCAGTCAGGACTGGGTAGAACAAGAGACCCAGTACTTC.

This sequence joins TRBV18 and TRBJ2-5; weak D call: TRBD2 (5 bases). Germline CDR1 and CDR2: KGHSH and LQKENI. V was trimmed by 0 bases and J by 2 bases, leaving 16 bases between them. The CDR3 loop spans 17 amino acids. CDR3 protein: CASSPPYGGSVQETQYF. CDR3 DNA sequence: TGTGCCAGCTCACCACCGTATGGCGGGTCCGTACAAGAGACCCAGTACTTC. Based on the CDR3 plus reference TRBV18 and TRBJ2-5, the full variable domain is NAGVMQNPRHLVRRRGQEARLRCSPMKGHSHVYWYRQLPEEGLKFMVYLQKENIIDESGMPKERFSAEFPKEGPSILRIQQVVRGDSAAYFCASSPPYGGSVQETQYFGPGTRLLVL.

The chain carries TRBV7-9 and TRBJ2-1, with 12 bases fitting TRBD2. The CDR3 spans 17 residues. V lost 6 bases to trimming and J lost 6 bases; unmatched junction nucleotides: 12. Germline lookup yields CDR1 SEHNR and CDR2 FQNEAQ (reference sequence). CDR3 in amino acids: CASREVKGTSGPNEQFF. The DNA of the CDR3 is TGTGCCAGCAGGGAAGTCAAAGGGACTAGCGGGCCCAATGAGCAGTTCTTC.

V and J are TRBV25-1 and TRBJ1-2; the D gene is possibly TRBD1 (6 bases). Looked up from germline, CDR1 is MGHDK and CDR2 is SYGVNS. This CDR3 comprises 17 residues. Trimming took off 2 bases at V and 8 bases at J, with 24 bases between the two ends. The CDR3: CASSERGGRDRNRGYTF. CDR3 coding DNA: TGTGCCAGCAGTGAACGGGGGGGCCGCGACAGAAACCGCGGCTACACCTTC.

In DNA form, the CDR3 reads TGTGCCAGCAGCGCGGGGGCAATCAATCAGCCCCAGCATTTT. Translating it yields CASSAGAINQPQHF. V gene TRBV9 combines with J gene TRBJ1-5, with D tentatively TRBD1 (6 bases). V shed 3 bases and J shed 3 bases, with 10 bases lying between them. Germline assignment: CDR1 SGDLS and CDR2 YYNGEE. The CDR3 consists of 14 residues.

This clone was seen a single time. The DNA for the CDR3 is TGCAGCGTTGAGGTATCGGGACACACAGATACGCAGTATTTT. It is translated as CSVEVSGHTDTQYF. The rearrangement links TRBV29-1 to TRBJ2-3; D is perhaps TRBD1 (6 bases). The CDR3 has 14 residues. V dropped 3 bases and J dropped 2 bases, with 12 bases sitting between them. The V gene's germline CDR1 is SQVTM and CDR2 ANQGSEA.

As for this clone: Within the sample, other DNA sequences also encode this same CDR3. The chain combines TRBV30 with TRBJ2-7; the match to TRBD2 covers 8 bases. The CDR3 extends over 12 amino acids. Germline-derived CDR1 and CDR2 are GTSNPN and SVGIG (reference sequence). V lost 4 bases, J lost 4 bases, and 3 bases stayed unmatched. As DNA, the CDR3 is TGTGCCTGGACGAGCGGGGGTTACGAGCAGTACTTC. It specifies CAWTSGGYEQYF.